This T cell receptor (beta chain) stems from a study of blood T cell repertoires in COVID-19. In the study overall: There were acute and convalescent COVID-19 samples, and they came from the United States, Italy and Spain.

Germline CDR1 reads SGHTA; CDR2 reads FQGNSA. The length of the CDR3 is 15 residues. Losses at the gene ends were 6 bases for V and 4 bases for J; bases not matched to a gene: 9. Original analysis: Estimation of nucleated cell counts relied on the amplification of reference gene primers. Measured with immunoSEQ multiplex PCR; TCRdb has only the in-frame clones, and not every one. The V and J calls and the clone size are those of that table, but D and trimming were determined from the DNA. The sample has some 200,000 clones, 80% seen once; the top ten hold roughly 13%. This clone was recorded only once.

The clonotype comes from a human donor in a cohort sampled during active COVID-19. Sequencing was performed on peripheral blood. V usage is TRBV7-2 and J usage is TRBJ2-3; TRBD1 matches 8 bases. CDR3 residues: CASSRIQGASDTQYF. CDR3 coding DNA: TGTGCCAGCAGTCGTATTCAGGGGGCCTCAGATACGCAGTATTTT.